These 19 T cell receptor beta chains came from one sample sequenced in a study of post-analysis software for immune sequencing data. The study's findings and limits: Five or six TRBV segments, TRBV5-6, TRBV5-1 and TRBV20-1 among them, were found more frequent in patients than controls.

cDNA libraries of TCR beta carried unique molecular identifiers. TCRdb itself ran the PCR reads through MiXCR, one entry per CDR3 protein. The sample contains roughly 650,000 distinct CDR3 sequences, roughly three fifths of which appear only once. The antigens of these receptors remain unknown. Sequencing used blood. All receptors come from a girl aged 2 to 10 with multiple sclerosis.

This clonotype was recorded a few times. The rearrangement joins TRBV12-3 or TRBV12-4 to TRBJ2-1; TRBD2 might be the D (6 bases). V shed 6 bases and J shed 1 base, with 13 bases lying between them. The CDR3 runs to 15 residues. Here the CDR3 DNA reads TGTGCCAGCAGACCTGGGGGGAGGTCCTACAATGAGCAGTTCTTC. It yields the protein CASRPGGRSYNEQFF.

The chain is built from TRBV29-1 and TRBJ2-7, with 7 bases fitting TRBD1. V lost 1 base to trimming and J lost 6 bases; unmatched junction nucleotides: 6. Germline CDR1 is SQVTM and CDR2 is ANQGSEA. This CDR3 is built from 13 residues. The CDR3 protein is CSVEGTGSLEQYF. Here the CDR3 DNA reads TGCAGCGTTGAAGGGACAGGCTCCCTCGAGCAGTACTTC.

The genes are TRBV9 and TRBJ2-1; tentative D call: TRBD2 (5 bases). Germline CDR1 reads SGDLS; CDR2 reads YYNGEE. This CDR3 comprises 15 residues. The V and J ends lost 3 bases and 11 bases respectively, with 21 bases between them. The CDR3 nucleotides read TGTGCCAGCAGCGAACACCTCAACTCGCAGACTAAGCAGTTCTTC. This codes for CASSEHLNSQTKQFF.

The chain is built from TRBV29-1 and TRBJ2-3; maybe TRBD2 (5 bases). CDR3 size: 11 residues. Per germline, CDR1 SQVTM and CDR2 ANQGSEA. Trimming took off 6 bases at V and 5 bases at J, with 9 bases between the two ends. The CDR3 coding sequence is TGCAGCGTCCCACTAGGAGATACGCAGTATTTT. This sequence encodes CSVPLGDTQYF.

V is TRBV12-3 or TRBV12-4 and J is TRBJ2-7; 7 nucleotides line up with TRBD1. The J call is uncertain, as TRBJ2-5 better fits the DNA end. The CDR3 spans 17 residues. CDR3 nucleotides: TGTGCCAGCAGTTTGGGGAAAAACAGGGGTTGGCGGGAGACCCAGTACTTC. Its translation: CASSLGKNRGWRETQYF.

This chain joins TRBV12-3 or TRBV12-4 and TRBJ2-1; 9 nucleotides agree with TRBD2. CDR3 length: 15 residues. V lost 3 bases, J lost 7 bases, and 7 bases stayed unmatched. The CDR3 nucleotides read TGTGCCAGCAGTTTCGGCGGGGGGGCTGGGAATGAGCAGTTCTTC. Its translation is CASSFGGGAGNEQFF.

This clonotype was seen more than once but under ten times. The genes are TRBV19 and TRBJ1-6, with TRBD1 identical over 9 bases. The CDR3 is made up of 14 amino acids. Germline loops: CDR1 LNHDA, CDR2 SQIVND (reference sequence). The CDR3 DNA reads as TGTGCGCCGCCAAAAGACAGGGGGAATTCACCCCTCCACTTT. Protein: CAPPKDRGNSPLHF.

CDR3 residues: CASSESGGIRGYTF. The CDR3 DNA is TGTGCCAGCAGTGAATCCGGCGGGATCAGGGGCTACACCTTC. The chain joins TRBV25-1 to TRBJ1-2; the D is unclear. V was pared by 1 base and J by 8 bases, with 14 bases between. The CDR3 covers 14 residues. The germline V gene has CDR1 MGHDK and CDR2 SYGVNS.

The chain employs TRBV7-2 and TRBJ1-4; D not certain. The germline CDR1 and CDR2 sequences are SGHTA and FQGNSA. CDR3 length: 18 amino acids. Trimming took off 5 bases at V and 0 bases at J, with 19 bases between the two ends. CDR3: CASSAGSVVDTTNEKLFF. In DNA form, the CDR3 reads TGTGCCAGCAGCGCTGGGAGTGTTGTCGACACAACTAATGAAAAACTGTTTTTT.

This clonotype turned up a few times. The V gene is TRBV3-1, the J gene TRBJ2-1, with TRBD2 identical over 10 bases. The germline CDR1 and CDR2 sequences are LGHDT and YNNKEL (reference sequence). V shed 4 bases and J 2 bases; nucleotides not matched to a gene: 8. The CDR3 loop spans 17 amino acids. CDR3 sequence (DNA): TGTGCCAGCAGCCGGGCTCTAGCGGGAGCTGCCTACAATGAGCAGTTCTTC. This gives the protein CASSRALAGAAYNEQFF.

The chain couples TRBV21-1 to TRBJ2-7; the table's D gene call, TRBD2, was not cross checked with the DNA. TRBV21-1 is deemed a pseudogene. The length of the CDR3 is 15 residues. CDR3 region: CASLEGGEKGYEQYF. CDR3 DNA: TGTGCCAGTCTGGAGGGAGGGGAAAAAGGCTACGAGCAGTACTTC.

This clonotype appeared once. CDR3 amino acids: CASSLDLGGIDTQYF. CDR3 nucleotide sequence: TGTGCCAGCAGCTTAGATCTTGGCGGGATAGATACGCAGTATTTT. This rearrangement joins TRBV11-2 to TRBJ2-3; TRBD2 might be the D (6 bases). The CDR3 covers 15 residues. Between the trimmed V and J ends, which lost 0 bases and 5 bases, there was a span of 12 bases. CDR1 and CDR2 from the germline V gene are SGHAT and FQNNGV.

The chain carries TRBV3-1 and TRBJ2-1; D unresolved. The CDR3 is made up of 14 amino acids. Between the trimmed V and J ends, which lost 2 bases and 5 bases, there was a span of 10 bases. Germline V gene sequence: CDR1 LGHDT, CDR2 YNNKEL (reference sequence). The CDR3 protein is CASSQLGVNNEQFF. Here the CDR3 DNA reads TGTGCCAGCAGCCAATTAGGCGTGAACAATGAGCAGTTCTTC.

The chain links TRBV10-3 to TRBJ1-2; 7 bases align to TRBD1. CDR1 and CDR2 from the germline V gene are ENHRY and SYGVKD. With 6 bases clipped from V and 6 bases from J, the junction kept 7 bases outside the gene matches. The CDR3 loop spans 13 amino acids. CDR3 protein: CAISEQGKDGYTF. The CDR3 region has the DNA TGTGCCATCAGCGAACAGGGGAAGGATGGCTACACCTTC.

The chain is built from TRBV7-9 and TRBJ1-2; 7 bases agree with TRBD1. Germline lookup yields CDR1 SEHNR and CDR2 FQNEAQ (reference sequence). The CDR3 is 14 residues long. With 7 bases clipped from V and 6 bases from J, the junction kept 11 bases outside the gene matches. The CDR3 loop reads CASNRQGTVNGYTF. Written as DNA, the CDR3 is TGTGCCAGCAACAGACAGGGTACCGTCAATGGCTACACCTTC. Complete variable domain (other parts from reference TRBV7-9 and TRBJ1-2): DTGVSQNPRHKITKRGQNVTFRCDPISEHNRLYWYRQTLGQGPEFLTYFQNEAQLEKSRLLSDRFSAERPKGSFSTLEIQRTEQGDSAMYLCASNRQGTVNGYTFGSGTRLTVV.

V usage is TRBV5-1 and J usage is TRBJ1-4; no firm D call. CDR1 and CDR2 (germline): SGHRS, YFSETQ. V lost 0 bases, J lost 3 bases, and 9 bases lay in between. This CDR3 has 15 amino acids. The CDR3 nucleotides read TGCGCCAGCAGCTTGGACCGACACTCTAATGAAAAACTGTTTTTT. This translates into CASSLDRHSNEKLFF.

This chain links TRBV7-2 with TRBJ2-5; D call uncertain. Germline V gene lookup returns CDR1 SGHTA and CDR2 FQGNSA. Trimming stripped 6 bases from V and 1 base from J, with 9 bases between. The CDR3 sequence is 13 residues long. CDR3 protein: CASSRRSQETQYF. The DNA for the CDR3 is TGTGCCAGCAGTAGACGGTCCCAAGAGACCCAGTACTTC.

This clonotype has a single count. The rearrangement uses TRBV6-5 and TRBJ1-5, with 7 bases matching TRBD1. The J segment lost 5 bases and the V segment lost 6 bases, leaving 4 bases of the junction unmatched. The CDR3 has 13 residues. Germline V lookup: CDR1 MNHEY, CDR2 SVGAGI. This CDR3 is CASRVTGDQPQHF. CDR3 DNA sequence: TGTGCCAGCAGAGTCACAGGGGATCAGCCCCAGCATTTT.

The chain couples TRBV20-1 to TRBJ2-1, with D unclear. The CDR3 sequence is 14 residues long. CDR1 is DFQATT and CDR2 is SNEGSKA in the germline V gene (reference sequence). Trimming took off 0 bases at V and 3 bases at J, with 9 bases between the two ends. The CDR3 sequence: CSARDGVFYNEQFF. The CDR3 region has the DNA TGCAGTGCTAGAGATGGTGTTTTCTACAATGAGCAGTTCTTC.